The rows below give T cell receptor beta chains drawn from one sample of a study of early T cells in non-severe SARS-CoV-2 infection. TCRdb called the 5' RACE reads again in MiXCR, with one record for every CDR3 protein. The table has roughly 52,000 distinct CDR3 sequences, 5% to 7.5% seen once. Specimen: whole blood, collected at baseline. The receptors shown here come from an adult who was a healthcare worker with PCR-confirmed SARS-CoV-2 infection or an uninfected control (not recorded which). Each CDR3 is given with its conserved first and last residue. The D gene is left open where the match is weak. The size of a clone is reported for some rows only, either as once, few or many, or as a class for expanded clones.

TRBJ2-7,once,.,TRBV6-5,TGTGCCAGCAGTTACTCGAGCAGGGGCCTACGGAGCGGCGGGCAGTACTTC,CASSYSSRGLRSGGQYF
TRBJ2-1,few,.,TRBV4-1,TGCGCCAGCAGCCATAGTCGGGAGAGCTCCTACAATGAGCAGTTCTTC,CASSHSRESSYNEQFF
TRBJ1-5,.,.,TRBV12-3/TRBV12-4,TGTGCCAGCAGTTTAGAAGGTTTCGCTCAGCCCCAGCATTTT,CASSLEGFAQPQHF
TRBJ1-1,many,.,TRBV12-3/TRBV12-4,TGTGCCAGCAGTTTATATAGGGAATTTTCAGGGAACACTGAAGCTTTCTTT,CASSLYREFSGNTEAFF
TRBJ1-1,.,TRBD1,TRBV5-1,TGCGCCAGCAGCTCTGGACAGGGAGAATCGGAAGCTTTCTTT,CASSSGQGESEAFF
TRBJ1-3,many,.,TRBV6-2/TRBV6-3,TGTGCCAGCAGTTTCCGGACATCGAACACCATATATTTT,CASSFRTSNTIYF
TRBJ1-1,.,.,TRBV12-3/TRBV12-4,TGTGCCAGCAACATTGGGAGTTGGACTGAAGCTTTCTTT,CASNIGSWTEAFF
TRBJ1-2,many,.,TRBV7-2,TGTGCCAGCAGCCCCCGAGGCCGGGGTAACTCCTATGGCTACACCTTC,CASSPRGRGNSYGYTF
TRBJ1-2,.,TRBD1,TRBV7-9,TGTGCCAGCAGCTCCTACAGGACAGGGGGCGCCCATGGCTACACCTTC,CASSSYRTGGAHGYTF
TRBJ1-1,many,.,TRBV4-2,TGTGCCAGCAGCAAACGGGGCACTGACACTGAAGCTTTCTTT,CASSKRGTDTEAFF
TRBJ1-2,many,TRBD1,TRBV12-3/TRBV12-4,TGTGCCAGCAGTTTGGGGACAGGGGGGAGCTATGGCTACACCTTC,CASSLGTGGSYGYTF
TRBJ2-1,few,.,TRBV18,TGTGCCAGCTCCCCCCCCTCCTACAATGAGCAGTTCTTC,CASSPPSYNEQFF
TRBJ1-6,.,.,TRBV7-9,TGTGCCAGCAGCCCCGGACAGCCTAATTCACCCCTCCACTTT,CASSPGQPNSPLHF
TRBJ2-4,many,TRBD2,TRBV20-1,TGCAGTGCTAGTGGGAGGGTCCTAGCCAAAAACATTCAGTACTTC,CSASGRVLAKNIQYF
TRBJ2-3,many,.,TRBV27,TGTGCCAGCAGTACCTCTTCGGATACGCAGTATTTT,CASSTSSDTQYF
TRBJ2-7,many,.,TRBV5-1,TGCGCCAGCACCCTAGGATCAGGCATTGGCGAGCAGTACTTC,CASTLGSGIGEQYF
TRBJ1-5,many,TRBD1,TRBV28,TGTGCCAGCATTGCCGGGACAGGGGCAAATCAGCCCCAGCATTTT,CASIAGTGANQPQHF
TRBJ1-4,.,.,TRBV6-5,TGTGCCAGCAGTTACTCGGGCCTGCAGGGGTGGTACGATGAAAAACTGTTTTTT,CASSYSGLQGWYDEKLFF
TRBJ2-3,few,TRBD2,TRBV27,TGTGCCAGCAGTCTGAGCGGGGGGGCGGGGACAGATACGCAGTATTTT,CASSLSGGAGTDTQYF
TRBJ2-5,few,.,TRBV2,TGTGCCAGCAGGGGCCTTTGGATCCAAGAGACCCAGTACTTC,CASRGLWIQETQYF
TRBJ2-3,.,TRBD2,TRBV6-5,TGTGCCAGCAGCCGATCCAGCGGGGAAACAGATACGCAGTATTTT,CASSRSSGETDTQYF
TRBJ1-4,few,.,TRBV27,TGTGCCAGCAGCTGGGCGTCAGGAGATGCAACTAATGAAAAACTGTTTTTT,CASSWASGDATNEKLFF
TRBJ2-1,.,TRBD1,TRBV12-3/TRBV12-4,TGTGCCAGCAGGGGGACAGCCTACAATGAGCAGTTCTTC,CASRGTAYNEQFF
TRBJ2-7,.,.,TRBV7-7,TGTGCCAGCAGCTTAGCCATCGGGGGCGGATACGAGCAGTACTTC,CASSLAIGGGYEQYF
TRBJ2-3,many,.,TRBV5-1,TGCGCCAGCAGCCTCCAGGGCGGCGGCACAGATACGCAGTATTTT,CASSLQGGGTDTQYF
TRBJ2-3,medium-sized,TRBD2,TRBV7-9,TGTGCCAGCAGCTTAGTTAGCGGGGGAGATACGCAGTATTTT,CASSLVSGGDTQYF
TRBJ1-5,many,.,TRBV4-2,TGTGCCAGCAGCCAAGATCGTGCCATGGCCCAGCATTTT,CASSQDRAMAQHF
TRBJ1-1,.,.,TRBV29-1,TGCAGCGTGGACCCCAGAGGAGAGACTGAAGCTTTCTTT,CSVDPRGETEAFF
TRBJ1-1,many,TRBD1,TRBV6-6,TGTGCCAGTGTGGACAGGGTGAACACTGAAGCTTTCTTT,CASVDRVNTEAFF